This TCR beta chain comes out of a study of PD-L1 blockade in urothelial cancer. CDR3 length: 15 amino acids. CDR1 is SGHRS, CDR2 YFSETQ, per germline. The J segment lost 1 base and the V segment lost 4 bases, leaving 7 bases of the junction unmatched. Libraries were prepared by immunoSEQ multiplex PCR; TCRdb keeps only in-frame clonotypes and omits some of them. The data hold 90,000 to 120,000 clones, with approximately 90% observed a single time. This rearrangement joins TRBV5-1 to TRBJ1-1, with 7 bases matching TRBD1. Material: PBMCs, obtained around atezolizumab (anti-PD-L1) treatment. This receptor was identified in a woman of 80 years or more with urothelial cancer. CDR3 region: CASSVVGTANTEAFF. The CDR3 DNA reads TGCGCCAGCAGCGTAGTAGGGACAGCGAACACTGAAGCTTTCTTT.